This TCR beta chain was found in a study of blood T cell repertoires in COVID-19. Looking at the study overall: Acute and convalescent COVID-19 specimens originated in the United States, Italy and Spain.

This table comes from immunoSEQ multiplex PCR, and its TCRdb copy is limited to in-frame clones, with some not included. The sample lists 300,000 to 350,000 clones; roughly 88% were seen once. V gave up 2 bases and J gave up 4 bases; unmatched junction bases: 2. The length of the CDR3 is 14 residues. Germline V lookup: CDR1 MNHEY, CDR2 SVGAGI. This TCR was sampled from a man aged 25-45 years who had recovered from COVID-19. V usage is TRBV6-5 and J usage is TRBJ2-7; 10 nucleotides line up with TRBD1. The sequencing sample was made of PBMCs or T cells enriched from blood (not recorded which). This chain's CDR3 is CASSYDRGQYEQYF. The CDR3 nucleotides read TGTGCCAGCAGTTACGACAGGGGGCAATACGAGCAGTACTTC.